Each of the 14 T cell receptor beta chains below was sequenced from the same sample in a study of T cell responses to AZD1222 COVID-19 vaccine. TCRdb's copy holds only in-frame clones and misses some; the assay was immunoSEQ multiplex PCR. This sample carries about 55,000 clones, 70% to 90% of them seen once, and the ten largest clones take 3% to 4.5%. The specimen comprised peripheral blood, sampled on day 0 of AZD1222 vaccination. These receptors were obtained from an adult in good health.

The chain couples TRBV5-1 to TRBJ1-6, with D unresolved. Looked up from germline, CDR1 is SGHRS and CDR2 is YFSETQ. Deletions cut 6 bases from V and 0 bases from J, with 13 bases between. This CDR3 is built from 16 residues. CDR3 region: CASTAGPSSYNSPLHF. In nucleotides, the CDR3 is TGCGCCAGCACCGCCGGGCCGAGCTCCTATAATTCACCCCTCCACTTT.

In its sample, this clone was seen once. A junction end diverges from the germline sequence, so it may reflect a read error. The chain recombines TRBV6-5 with TRBJ1-1, with 7 positions matching TRBD1. This CDR3 has 14 amino acids. CDR1 MNHEY and CDR2 SVGAGI come from the germline V gene. The CDR3: CASTQGQARTETFF. In DNA form, the CDR3 reads TGTGCCAGCACCCAAGGACAGGCCCGAACTGAAACTTTCTTT.

The CDR3 nucleotides read TGCGCCAGCAGCCAAGACGCAGGGTCCTCTGCATATGGCTACACCTTC. Translated: CASSQDAGSSAYGYTF. V gene TRBV4-3 combines with J gene TRBJ1-2; D might be TRBD1 (5 bases). The CDR3 consists of 16 residues. Germline V gene sequence: CDR1 LGHNA, CDR2 YSLEER. The germline V and J ends were trimmed by 0 bases and 5 bases, with 16 bases remaining between them.

This chain uses TRBV13 with TRBJ2-1; 10 bases are shared with TRBD1. CDR3 size: 16 residues. Per the germline V gene, CDR1 is PRHDT and CDR2 is FYEKMQ (reference sequence). The V gene end was trimmed by 5 bases and the J gene end by 7 bases; junction bases not matched to a gene: 11. This CDR3 reads CASSPVRQGARNEQFF. The CDR3, as DNA: TGTGCCAGCAGCCCCGTACGACAGGGGGCTAGGAATGAGCAGTTCTTC.

The genes are TRBV3-1 (or the pseudogene TRBV3-2) and TRBJ2-7; D is undetermined. The germline gives CDR1 LGHDT, CDR2 YNNKEL (reference sequence). The germline V and J ends were trimmed by 3 bases and 3 bases, with 3 bases remaining between them. This CDR3 region has 11 residues. CDR3 in amino acids: CASSQYYEQYF. CDR3 bases: TGTGCCAGCAGCCAGTACTACGAGCAGTACTTC.

The rearrangement uses TRBV7-9 and TRBJ1-1; 7 positions match TRBD1. Germline CDR1 and CDR2: SEHNR and FQNEAQ (reference sequence). The J segment lost 7 bases and the V segment lost 1 base, leaving 6 bases of the junction unmatched. The CDR3 is made up of 14 amino acids. In DNA, the CDR3 is TGTGCCAGCAGCTTAGTAGGGACAGCTTTTGAAGCTTTCTTT. This gives the protein CASSLVGTAFEAFF.

The chain joins TRBV10-3 to TRBJ2-7; a possible D gene is TRBD2 (6 bases). CDR1 ENHRY and CDR2 SYGVKD come from the germline V gene. The V gene lost 4 bases and the J gene lost 2 bases, with 9 bases spanning the gap. The CDR3 totals 13 residues. CDR3 in DNA: TGTGCCATCAGTGGCGGGGAGGCCTACGAGCAGTACTTC. Its protein is CAISGGEAYEQYF.

The chain has TRBV7-8 and TRBJ2-2; 7 bases agree with TRBD1. Germline-derived CDR1 and CDR2 are SGHVS and FQNEAQ. V was clipped by 4 bases and J by 1 base; unmatched bases: 6. The CDR3 length is 16 residues. In nucleotides, the CDR3 is TGTGCCAGCAGCTCACGGGACAGAGGGAACACCGGGGAGCTGTTTTTT. Protein sequence: CASSSRDRGNTGELFF.

The gene calls are TRBV6-1 and TRBJ1-2; possibly TRBD1 for D (5 bases). The CDR3 is 15 amino acids. Per the germline V gene, CDR1 is MNHNS and CDR2 is SASEGT. V lost 1 base and J lost 4, with 13 bases in between. This CDR3 is CASSEVARVGYGYTF. The CDR3 DNA reads TGTGCCAGCAGTGAAGTGGCCAGGGTGGGCTATGGCTACACCTTC.

V usage is TRBV9 and J usage is TRBJ2-7; D not resolved. Germline V gives CDR1 SGDLS, CDR2 YYNGEE. This CDR3 region has 13 residues. The V gene lost 0 bases and the J gene lost 4 bases, with 8 bases spanning the gap. CDR3 sequence: CASSVDDKYEQYF. The CDR3 nucleotides read TGTGCCAGCAGCGTAGATGATAAGTACGAGCAGTACTTC.

Regarding this clone: The junction and the germline gene differ at one end; a read error may be behind it. The chain uses TRBV7-7 and TRBJ2-3; D is possibly TRBD1 (6 bases). Germline loops: CDR1 SSHAT, CDR2 FNYEAQ (reference sequence). The CDR3 sequence is 16 residues long. CDR3 protein: CASSLGDTGTTDTQYF. The CDR3 coding sequence is TGTGCTAGCAGCTTGGGGGACACGGGAACCACAGATACGCAGTATTTT.

The chain links TRBV23-1 to TRBJ1-6, with 7 bases aligning to TRBD1. TRBV23-1 qualifies as an ORF whose function is uncertain. V gave up 8 bases and J gave up 6 bases; unmatched junction bases: 7. This CDR3 comprises 14 residues. CDR3 sequence: CASPRPGGNSPLHF. CDR3 coding DNA: TGCGCCAGCCCCCGTCCAGGGGGTAATTCACCCCTCCACTTT.

The chain combines TRBV7-9 with TRBJ1-5, with TRBD1 as a possible D gene (6 bases). Germline assignment: CDR1 SEHNR and CDR2 FQNEAQ (reference sequence). Trimming took 0 bases from V and 6 from J, leaving 9 bases between them. CDR3 size: 14 residues. The CDR3 reads CASSLAGGSQPQHF. CDR3 nucleotide sequence: TGTGCCAGCAGCTTAGCAGGGGGAAGTCAGCCCCAGCATTTT.

The gene calls are TRBV9 and TRBJ1-6; D remains ambiguous. In germline, CDR1 is SGDLS, CDR2 YYNGEE. Deletions cut 0 bases from V and 4 bases from J, with 5 bases between. CDR3 length: 14 amino acids. This chain's CDR3 is CASSVEGYNSPLHF. As DNA, the CDR3 is TGTGCCAGCAGCGTAGAGGGTTATAATTCACCCCTCCACTTT. Full variable domain (rest looked up from reference TRBV9 and TRBJ1-6): DSGVTQTPKHLITATGQRVTLRCSPRSGDLSVYWYQQSLDQGLQFLIQYYNGEERAKGNILERFSAQQFPDLHSELNLSSLELGDSALYFCASSVEGYNSPLHFGNGTRLTVT.